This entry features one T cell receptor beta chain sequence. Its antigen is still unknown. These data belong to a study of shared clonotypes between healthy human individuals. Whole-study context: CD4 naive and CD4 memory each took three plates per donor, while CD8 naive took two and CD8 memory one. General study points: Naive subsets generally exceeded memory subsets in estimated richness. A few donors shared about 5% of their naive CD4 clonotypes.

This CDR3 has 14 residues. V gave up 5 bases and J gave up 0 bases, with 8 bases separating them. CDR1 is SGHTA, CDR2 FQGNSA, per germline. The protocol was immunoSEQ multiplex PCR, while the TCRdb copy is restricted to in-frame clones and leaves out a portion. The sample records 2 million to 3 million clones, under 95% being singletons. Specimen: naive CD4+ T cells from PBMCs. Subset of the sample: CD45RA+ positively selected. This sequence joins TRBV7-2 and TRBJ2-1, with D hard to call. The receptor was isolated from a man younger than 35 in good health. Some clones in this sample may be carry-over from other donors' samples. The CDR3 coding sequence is TGTGCCAGCAGCGAGAGGAGCTCCTACAATGAGCAGTTCTTC. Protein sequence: CASSERSSYNEQFF.